This T cell receptor (beta chain) was identified in a study of blood T cells in healthy people across ages (dated by TCRdb to the mid-2010s). About the full investigation: Template switching captured roughly one uniquely barcoded TCR beta cDNA molecule per two T cells in model experiments. Using deep sequencing normalized with unique cDNA molecular identifiers, the study measured how TCR beta repertoire diversity changes with age. The donors were divided into four age groups: young (average 16 years), middle-aged (under 40), aged (around 59) and long-lived (roughly 82). To avoid experimental bias, donors of different ages were spread randomly across the sequencing lanes. Using the same blood draw, the study looked at two additional independent replicas of 1 million unique cDNA reads for two donors, one aged 18 to 30 and the other aged 80 or older.

Results and caveats for the whole study, not just this receptor: There was a strong correlation between observed TCR beta diversity and the percentage of naive T cells measured by flow cytometry. Observed TCR beta diversity per million T cells fell roughly linearly with age, and a significant reduction was already apparent by age about 36. Conclusive comparison of naive and antigen-experienced compartments was prevented by the profiling of bulk unsorted PBMCs. Estimates of total diversity based on one million sequenced T cells were regarded as lower bounds and as underestimates. Because the CMV infection status of the donors was unknown, age-related changes in expanded clonotypes may potentially have been confounded. Compared with the aged group, the long-lived group had more naive CD4+ T cells, fewer expanded clones and increased TCR diversity, suggesting age selection.

Systemically healthy Caucasian individuals from Russia, 39 in total and aged about 6 to 100 years, were included as donors. Around 9.9 milliliters of peripheral blood were collected from each donor into EDTA-treated Vacutainer tubes. Ficoll-Paque density-gradient centrifugation was used to isolate PBMCs, with at least 6 million per sample. Total RNA, at least 5.5 micrograms per sample, was extracted from PBMCs with Trizol reagent. Naive CD45RAhigh/CD27high T cell percentages were measured by flow cytometry on a PBMC aliquot from every donor. The germline V gene gives CDR1 as SGHDN and CDR2 as FVKESK. Including the terminal cysteine and phenylalanine, the CDR3 comprises 15 residues. Only CDR3 DNA is held: 45 bases, read in frame from base 1. About this clonotype: Its recognized antigen is unknown. Nothing much larger sits one base from this clone, and base qualities are not available.

The receptor library was made with 5' RACE. Sequencing took place on an Illumina HiSeq 2500. The second PCR ran for about 6 to 11 cycles and used a J-beta primer mix along with a sample-barcoded 5' primer. A unique molecular identifier was introduced onto each TCR beta cDNA molecule by a template-switch 5' adaptor carrying 12 random nucleotides. At least 2.5 million CDR3-containing paired-end reads were obtained from each sample. The Mint cDNA synthesis kit, primed by a TRBC-specific oligonucleotide, was used to synthesize first-strand cDNA from all RNA. Following uracil-DNA glycosylase treatment, all cDNA underwent a first 18-cycle PCR with the universal primers M1SS and BC2_uni_R. Processing in the source paper ran as follows. Each sample was normalized by randomly selecting 1 million high-quality reads, each carrying a distinct molecular identifier. Instead of being binned into consensus sequences, reads that shared molecular identifiers were thrown out. MiTCR, with a Q25 quality threshold and the strictest error-elimination algorithm, was used for CDR3 identification, clonotype clustering and error correction. A nonparametric unseen species model with Euler transformation was used to estimate lower-bound total TCR beta diversity. TCRdb cleaned the public reads at Q25 with fastp, built clones with MiXCR and kept in-frame beta chains. For every CDR3 protein sequence, its rows merge into one entry that carries the most common genes and DNA. These V and J calls are TCRdb output, not the study's own analysis. The sample table shows nearly 800,000 distinct CDR3 sequences, and roughly 50% are seen once. In total, the top ten clones hold around 25% of the sample.

The clonotype was recovered from a man aged 40-49 years in good health. This chain joins TRBV14 to TRBJ2-4, with TRBD1 matching 9 junction bases. The DNA end is more similar to TRBJ2-7, so the J call may be wrong. Sequencing was performed on blood. The DNA sequence follows: TGTGCCAGCAGCCCCAGACAGGGGGGATACTACGAGCAGTACTTC. Protein translation: CASSPRQGGYYEQYF.